Sequencing of this TCR beta chain was carried out in a study of T cell responses to AZD1222 COVID-19 vaccine (dated by TCRdb to about 2021). A note on the overall study: Because spike-specific TCR depth and breadth did not differ between the two schedules, AZD1222 recipients who got a second dose at roughly 4 weeks were pooled with those who got a second dose at roughly 12 weeks. Trial participants were enrolled by age into 18-55, 56-69 and 70-plus year subgroups, with roughly 160, 29 and 62 TCR-sequenced participants respectively. A total of about 230 trial participants underwent TCR sequencing, of whom some 210 received two doses of AZD1222 and about 25 received two doses of the MenACWY control vaccine. The study at large found these results: Conclusions about previously exposed vaccinees were limited because only six AZD1222 recipients were SARS-CoV-2 seropositive at baseline. Participants were mostly white British, with more females than males. The authors suggested clonal diversity may have been underestimated. Because no day 14 peak-response samples were available, repertoires were characterized only after the peak T cell response. Reportedly, almost half of the unique spike-specific TCRs recognized epitopes lying outside the regions that are mutated in the B.1.351 and B.1.1.7 variants. After two AZD1222 doses, both the breadth and the depth of spike-specific TCRs were significantly higher than at day 0 and than in MenACWY recipients. The 56-69-year group was small, and its depth increase did not reach significance, likely because of low power. The vaccine-associated CD4 TCRs covered the entire spike protein, and the dominant responses fell in regions 160-218 and 743-854.

The meaning of the sample's time point label: baseline before first vaccination. Vaccinee samples came from UK trials COV001 and COV002, including a single-blind randomized controlled phase 2/3 trial of AZD1222 (ChAdOx1 nCoV-19) in healthy adults. For TCRbeta chain sequencing, PBMC samples were collected from trial participants at day 0 and at day 28 after the second dose. Note on this clone: Its recognized antigen is unknown. Qualities for individual bases were not recorded, and no much larger clone is one base off.

Measured from the cysteine to the phenylalanine, the CDR3 is 17 residues long. The read is trimmed to its CDR3 DNA, 51 bases read in frame from base 1. The CDR3 regions of human TCRbeta chains were analyzed by immunosequencing. Concerning the study's data processing: Repertoire TCRs were checked for matches against a reference library of SARS-CoV-2-specific TCRs that had been generated using the MIRA antigen-specificity platform. Breadth was defined as the fraction of unique TCRs that were SARS-CoV-2-associated. Depth was defined as the fraction of total T cells that were SARS-CoV-2-associated. Using the MIRA data, every spike-specific TCR was mapped to the spike region that the TCR reacted to and assigned to either a CD4 or a CD8 class. Log10-transformed breadth and depth values were compared by one-way ANOVA with Sidak's multiple comparisons tests. TCRdb stores this immuneACCESS table with in-frame sequences only. Part of the clones is absent; in the studies checked, under half of the shortfall reflects unresolved V genes, and no reason is known for the rest. That table gives V, J and clone size, and the DNA gave D and trimming. The sample table contains some 130,000 clones; only one count was recorded for about 90% of them. Roughly 8.4% of the sample rests with the top ten.

The specimen was peripheral blood, collected on day 0 of AZD1222 vaccination. The clonotype was recovered from an adult in good health. This chain is built from TRBV12-2 and TRBJ2-1; TRBD1 is the table's D call and was not checked against the DNA. TRBV12-2 is a known pseudogene. The DNA reads TGTGCAAGTCGACCCATCGACAGGGGGCATGGCTACAATGAGCAGTTCTTC. Its translation reads: CASRPIDRGHGYNEQFF.